The 22 T cell receptor beta chains below all came from one sample that was sequenced in a study of T cells in Graves' hyperthyroidism and ophthalmopathy. RNA transcripts provided the source from which TCR beta CDR3 regions were amplified. First-round RT-PCR of the TCR CDR3 relied on the HTBI primer set. MiXCR was run by TCRdb on the multiplex PCR reads, yielding one entry per CDR3 protein. The repertoire includes some 600,000 distinct CDR3 sequences, approximately 14% of them detected once, and 4.5% to 6% sits in the top ten. Sequenced input: blood. Receptors were obtained from a woman aged 25 to 45 with Graves' hyperthyroidism that later progressed to Graves' ophthalmopathy.

This sequence joins TRBV10-3 and TRBJ2-5, with 12 bases fitting TRBD2. Germline V gives CDR1 ENHRY, CDR2 SYGVKD. V lost 5 bases, J lost 4 bases, and 2 bases stayed unmatched. The CDR3 is made up of 14 amino acids. The CDR3 DNA sequence: TGTGCCATCAGTCCGGGACTAGCGGGAGAGACCCAGTACTTC. Its translation is CAISPGLAGETQYF.

This clonotype was found many times. This chain uses TRBV27 with TRBJ1-1, with 7 bases that match TRBD1. Germline CDR1 reads MNHEY; CDR2 reads SMNVEV (reference sequence). With 5 bases clipped from V and 1 base from J, the junction kept 13 bases outside the gene matches. The CDR3 sequence is 17 residues long. The CDR3 DNA reads as TGTGCCAGCAGTCCCCATTGGCCGCGGACAGGGAACACTGAAGCTTTCTTT. Encoded protein: CASSPHWPRTGNTEAFF.

A single count supports this clonotype. The rearrangement joins TRBV19 to TRBJ1-2, with D maybe TRBD1 (5 bases). CDR1 is LNHDA, CDR2 SQIVND, per germline (reference sequence). CDR3 length: 14 residues. Trimming took off 8 bases at V and 4 bases at J, with 17 bases between the two ends. CDR3: CASFDGAGPYGYTF. DNA of the CDR3: TGTGCCAGTTTTGATGGGGCAGGGCCCTATGGCTACACCTTC.

This clonotype has a single count. This chain uses TRBV2 with TRBJ1-5; 11 nucleotides line up with TRBD1. The germline V gene has CDR1 SNHLY and CDR2 FYNNEI. Losses at the gene ends were 7 bases for V and 2 bases for J; bases not matched to a gene: 7. The CDR3 has 16 residues. CDR3 residues: CASTDRGRSGNQPQHF. The CDR3 coding sequence is TGTGCCAGCACGGACAGGGGGCGCTCGGGCAATCAGCCCCAGCATTTT.

A word on this clonotype: Compared with germline, one end of the junction differs, possibly owing to a read error. The chain couples TRBV18 to TRBJ2-1, with D possibly matching TRBD1 (6 bases). Germline V gene sequence: CDR1 KGHSH, CDR2 LQKENI. The CDR3 runs 15 residues. CDR3 in amino acids: CTSSPPGTRYNEQFF. The CDR3 DNA reads as TGTACCAGCTCACCACCTGGGACACGCTACAATGAGCAGTTCTTC.

This clonotype was counted at least ten times. J is TRBJ2-7 and V is TRBV18; 7 bases match TRBD2. With 3 bases clipped from V and 3 bases from J, the junction kept 2 bases outside the gene matches. The CDR3 spans 13 residues. In germline, CDR1 is KGHSH, CDR2 LQKENI. CDR3 protein: CASSPREFYEQYF. The CDR3 bases are TGTGCCAGCTCACCGCGGGAGTTCTACGAGCAGTACTTC.

This clonotype has only a few counts. The chain recombines TRBV6-9 with TRBJ2-1, with D possibly TRBD2 on 5 matching bases. The V and J ends lost 3 bases and 8 bases respectively, with 20 bases between them. Germline lookup yields CDR1 MNHGY and CDR2 SVAAGI. CDR3 length: 16 amino acids. Here the CDR3 DNA reads TGTGCCAGCAGTTACCTCCGGGTGCCGGAGAGGGATGAGCAGTTCTTC. Translated, it gives CASSYLRVPERDEQFF.

This clonotype has a count of ten or more. The gene calls are TRBV20-1 and TRBJ2-2, with a weak D call TRBD2 (5 bases). The germline V gene encodes CDR1 DFQATT and CDR2 SNEGSKA (reference sequence). The CDR3 length is 15 residues. Trimming cost V 4 bases and J 7 bases, with 19 bases left between them. The CDR3 DNA follows: TGCAGTGCTACGTCCCCGGGGAGAGCGGACGGGGAGCTGTTTTTT. Its translation: CSATSPGRADGELFF.

This clonotype was counted ten times or more. V gene TRBV27 combines with J gene TRBJ2-1; the match to TRBD2 covers 11 bases. J was trimmed by 6 bases and V by 5 bases; bases with no gene match: 15. Germline CDR1 and CDR2: MNHEY and SMNVEV (reference sequence). This CDR3 comprises 18 residues. The CDR3 nucleotides read TGTGCCAGCAGTCCACCGCCCCCAACTAGCGGGAGCACCAATGAGCAGTTCTTC. Translation: CASSPPPPTSGSTNEQFF.

This clonotype has a count of ten or more. The CDR3 reads CASSVAGTSAIVQFF. Here the CDR3 DNA reads TGTGCCAGCAGCGTCGCCGGGACTAGCGCAATAGTGCAGTTCTTC. The genes are TRBV7-2 and TRBJ2-1; 10 bases are shared with TRBD2. CDR3 size: 15 residues. CDR1 is SGHTA, CDR2 FQGNSA, per germline. V shed 5 bases and J 12 bases; nucleotides not matched to a gene: 13.

The table lists this clonotype with many counts. The V call is TRBV29-1, the J call TRBJ1-2, with D perhaps matching TRBD1 (5 bases). Between the trimmed V and J ends, which lost 4 bases and 8 bases, there was a span of 17 bases. CDR3 length: 13 amino acids. Per the germline V gene, CDR1 is SQVTM and CDR2 is ANQGSEA. The CDR3 loop is CSVGFGGLEGYTF. The CDR3 nucleotides are TGCAGCGTTGGGTTCGGGGGTCTGGAGGGCTACACCTTC.

This rearrangement joins TRBV27 to TRBJ2-2; 7 bases match TRBD2. This CDR3 is 14 amino acids long. The ends lost 6 bases at V and 7 bases at J; junction bases unmatched: 8. Looked up from germline, CDR1 is MNHEY and CDR2 is SMNVEV (reference sequence). The CDR3 nucleotides are TGTGCCAGCAGGAAGGGAGGGAAGCACGGGGAGCTGTTTTTT. It encodes CASRKGGKHGELFF.

This clonotype has a count of ten or more. This chain uses TRBV6-1 with TRBJ2-7, with 9 bases identical to TRBD2. The V gene end was trimmed by 5 bases and the J gene end by 3 bases; junction bases not matched to a gene: 8. Germline loops: CDR1 MNHNS, CDR2 SASEGT. This CDR3 has 15 amino acids. This chain's CDR3 is CASSYRREGRYEQYF. The CDR3 DNA reads as TGTGCCAGCAGTTACCGGCGGGAGGGCCGCTACGAGCAGTACTTC.

This clonotype was recorded many times. The rearrangement links TRBV18 to TRBJ1-2, with a tentative D call TRBD1 (5 bases). The CDR3 length is 13 residues. Germline V gene data show CDR1 as KGHSH and CDR2 as LQKENI. Trimming removed 2 bases at V and 2 bases at J, with 6 bases between. The CDR3 spells CASSPEGNYGYTF. The CDR3 DNA follows: TGTGCCAGCTCACCAGAGGGGAACTATGGCTACACCTTC. Full variable domain (rest looked up from reference TRBV18 and TRBJ1-2): NAGVMQNPRHLVRRRGQEARLRCSPMKGHSHVYWYRQLPEEGLKFMVYLQKENIIDESGMPKERFSAEFPKEGPSILRIQQVVRGDSAAYFCASSPEGNYGYTFGSGTRLTVV.

This clonotype has ten or more counts. V and J are TRBV12-3 or TRBV12-4 and TRBJ1-1, with D possibly matching TRBD1 (6 bases). Trimming removed 6 bases at V and 4 bases at J, with 12 bases between. The CDR3 length is 13 residues. The CDR3 DNA follows: TGTGCCAGCAGGGGGGGGGGGCTCACTGAAGCTTTCTTT. Its protein is CASRGGGLTEAFF.

Ten or more counts support this clonotype. This chain uses TRBV29-1 with TRBJ1-3, with D hard to call. Trimming removed 3 bases at V and 0 bases at J, with 12 bases between. Per the germline V gene, CDR1 is SQVTM and CDR2 is ANQGSEA. This CDR3 contains 15 residues. CDR3: CSVDSGSGSGNTIYF. As DNA, the CDR3 is TGCAGCGTTGATTCGGGTTCTGGCTCTGGAAACACCATATATTTT.

In its sample, this clonotype was seen a few times. This chain connects TRBV4-1 to TRBJ2-5, with D unclear. The V and J ends lost 2 bases and 2 bases respectively, with 12 bases between them. CDR1 and CDR2 from the germline V gene are MGHRA and YSYEKL. This CDR3 comprises 15 residues. CDR3 coding DNA: TGCGCCAGCAGCCAAAGTATGGTATGGCAAGAGACCCAGTACTTC. Translated: CASSQSMVWQETQYF.

This clonotype has more than one count but fewer than ten. This CDR3 reads CSARVGQKQETQYF. The CDR3 DNA is TGCAGTGCTAGAGTGGGACAGAAACAAGAGACCCAGTACTTC. The V call is TRBV20-1, the J call TRBJ2-5, with TRBD1 identical over 7 bases. Trimming at V came to 1 base and at J to 2 bases, leaving 4 bases not matched to a gene. The CDR3 contains 14 residues. Germline V gene data show CDR1 as DFQATT and CDR2 as SNEGSKA (reference sequence).

This clonotype has just a few counts. V usage is TRBV10-3 and J usage is TRBJ1-1, with a weak D call TRBD1 (6 bases). V gave up 8 bases and J gave up 1 base, with 14 bases separating them. Germline V CDR1 and CDR2: ENHRY, SYGVKD. The CDR3 contains 14 residues. The CDR3 coding sequence is TGTGCCATCTTATCCGGACAGCCGAACACTGAAGCTTTCTTT. Translated, it gives CAILSGQPNTEAFF.

This clonotype occurred many times. The V and J genes are TRBV28 and TRBJ1-2, with TRBD1 as a possible D gene (5 bases). CDR1 is MDHEN and CDR2 is SYDVKM in the germline V gene. The length of the CDR3 is 14 residues. Trimming cost V 2 bases and J 5 bases, with 12 bases left between them. CDR3 amino acids: CASSLTVGGYGYTF. The DNA for the CDR3 is TGTGCCAGCAGTTTAACCGTCGGGGGTTATGGCTACACCTTC.

This clonotype was observed at least ten times. The rearrangement joins TRBV11-2 to TRBJ1-1; tentatively, D is TRBD1 (5 bases). V shed 6 bases and J shed 3 bases, with 14 bases lying between them. Germline V gene sequence: CDR1 SGHAT, CDR2 FQNNGV. The CDR3 is 14 residues long. CDR3 residues: CASRGGGAYTEAFF. The CDR3 DNA reads as TGTGCCAGCAGGGGGGGAGGGGCGTACACTGAAGCTTTCTTT.

Ten or more counts support this clonotype. The J gene is TRBJ2-1, the V gene TRBV6-1; 8 bases are shared with TRBD2. The CDR3 is made up of 16 amino acids. Trimming cost V 5 bases and J 0 bases; bases outside gene matches: 6. CDR1 and CDR2 (germline): MNHNS, SASEGT. The CDR3 reads CASSPIAGSSYNEQFF. CDR3 nucleotides: TGTGCCAGCAGTCCCATAGCGGGGAGCTCCTACAATGAGCAGTTCTTC.